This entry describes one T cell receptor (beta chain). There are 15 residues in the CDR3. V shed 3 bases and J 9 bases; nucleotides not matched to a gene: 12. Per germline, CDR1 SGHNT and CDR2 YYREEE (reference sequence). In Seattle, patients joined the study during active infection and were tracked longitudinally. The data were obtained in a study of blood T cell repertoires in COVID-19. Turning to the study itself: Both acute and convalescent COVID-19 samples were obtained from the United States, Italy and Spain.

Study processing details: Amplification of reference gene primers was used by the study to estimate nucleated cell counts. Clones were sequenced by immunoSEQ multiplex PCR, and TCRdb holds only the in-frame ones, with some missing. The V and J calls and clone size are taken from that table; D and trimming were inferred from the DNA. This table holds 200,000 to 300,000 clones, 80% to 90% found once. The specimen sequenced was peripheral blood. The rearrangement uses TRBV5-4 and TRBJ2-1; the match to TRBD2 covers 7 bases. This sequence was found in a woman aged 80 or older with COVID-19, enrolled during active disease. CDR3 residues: CASSWGGAGVGEQFF. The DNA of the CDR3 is TGTGCCAGCAGCTGGGGGGGTGCGGGAGTTGGTGAGCAGTTCTTC. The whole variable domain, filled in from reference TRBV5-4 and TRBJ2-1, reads ETGVTQSPTHLIKTRGQQVTLRCSSQSGHNTVSWYQQALGQGPQFIFQYYREEENGRGNFPPRFSGLQFPNYSSELNVNALELDDSALYLCASSWGGAGVGEQFFGPGTRLTVL.